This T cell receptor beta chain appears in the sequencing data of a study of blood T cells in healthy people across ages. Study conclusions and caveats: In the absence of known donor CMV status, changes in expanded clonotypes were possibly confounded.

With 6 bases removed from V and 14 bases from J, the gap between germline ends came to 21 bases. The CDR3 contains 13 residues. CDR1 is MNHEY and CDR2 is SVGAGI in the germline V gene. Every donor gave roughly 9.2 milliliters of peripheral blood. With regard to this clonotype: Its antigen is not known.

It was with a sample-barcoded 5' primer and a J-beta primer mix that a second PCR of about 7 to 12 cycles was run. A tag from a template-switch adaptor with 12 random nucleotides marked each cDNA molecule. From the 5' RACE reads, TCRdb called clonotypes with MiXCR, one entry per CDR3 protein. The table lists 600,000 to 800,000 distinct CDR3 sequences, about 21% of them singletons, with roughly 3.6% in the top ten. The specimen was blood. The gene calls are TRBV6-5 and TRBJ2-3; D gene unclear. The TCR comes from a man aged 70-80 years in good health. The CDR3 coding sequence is TGTGCCAGCAGCCCAGATGCCCCGTATATTTGGTATTTT. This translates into CASSPDAPYIWYF.